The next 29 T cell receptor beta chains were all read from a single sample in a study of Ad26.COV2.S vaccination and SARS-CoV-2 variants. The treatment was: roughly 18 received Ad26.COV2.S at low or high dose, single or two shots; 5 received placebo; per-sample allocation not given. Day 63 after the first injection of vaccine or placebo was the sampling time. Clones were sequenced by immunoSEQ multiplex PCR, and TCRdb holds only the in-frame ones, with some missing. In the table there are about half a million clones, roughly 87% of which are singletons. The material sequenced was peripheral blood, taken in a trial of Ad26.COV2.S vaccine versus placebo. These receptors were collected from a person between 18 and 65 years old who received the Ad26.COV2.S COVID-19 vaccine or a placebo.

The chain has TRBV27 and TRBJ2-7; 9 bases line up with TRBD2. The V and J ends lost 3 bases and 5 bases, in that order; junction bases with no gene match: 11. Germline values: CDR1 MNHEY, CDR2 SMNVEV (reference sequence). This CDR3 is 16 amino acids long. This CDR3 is CASSFQAGGSRNEQYF. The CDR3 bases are TGTGCCAGCAGTTTTCAAGCGGGGGGTAGTAGGAACGAGCAGTACTTC.

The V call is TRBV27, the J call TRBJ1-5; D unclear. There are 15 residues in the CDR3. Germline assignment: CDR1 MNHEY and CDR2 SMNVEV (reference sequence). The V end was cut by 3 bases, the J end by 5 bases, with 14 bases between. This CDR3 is CASSFTGFEDQPQHF. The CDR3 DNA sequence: TGTGCCAGCAGTTTTACGGGGTTCGAGGATCAGCCCCAGCATTTT.

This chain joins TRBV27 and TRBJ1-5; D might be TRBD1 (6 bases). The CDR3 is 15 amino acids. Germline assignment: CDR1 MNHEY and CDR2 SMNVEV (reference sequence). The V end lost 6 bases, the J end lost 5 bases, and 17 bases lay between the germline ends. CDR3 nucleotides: TGTGCCAGCAGGCGAACAGGGATTCGGGATCAGCCCCAGCATTTT. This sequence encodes CASRRTGIRDQPQHF.

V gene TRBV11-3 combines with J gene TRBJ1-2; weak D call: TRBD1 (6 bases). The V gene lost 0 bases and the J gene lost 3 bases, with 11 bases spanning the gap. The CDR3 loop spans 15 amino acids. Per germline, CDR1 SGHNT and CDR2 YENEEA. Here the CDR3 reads CASSLDRQADYGYTF. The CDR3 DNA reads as TGTGCCAGCAGCTTAGACCGACAGGCCGACTATGGCTACACCTTC.

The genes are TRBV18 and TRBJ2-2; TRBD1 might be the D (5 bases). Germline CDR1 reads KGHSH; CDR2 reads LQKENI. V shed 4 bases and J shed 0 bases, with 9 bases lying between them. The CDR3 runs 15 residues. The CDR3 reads CASSLDRSNTGELFF. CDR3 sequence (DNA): TGTGCCAGCTCACTTGACAGATCGAACACCGGGGAGCTGTTTTTT.

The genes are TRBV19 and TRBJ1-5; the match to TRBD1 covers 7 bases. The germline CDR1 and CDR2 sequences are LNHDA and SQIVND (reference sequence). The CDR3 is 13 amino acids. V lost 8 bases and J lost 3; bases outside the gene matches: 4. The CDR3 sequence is CASQDRLNQPQHF. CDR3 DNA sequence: TGTGCCAGTCAGGACAGGCTCAATCAGCCCCAGCATTTT.

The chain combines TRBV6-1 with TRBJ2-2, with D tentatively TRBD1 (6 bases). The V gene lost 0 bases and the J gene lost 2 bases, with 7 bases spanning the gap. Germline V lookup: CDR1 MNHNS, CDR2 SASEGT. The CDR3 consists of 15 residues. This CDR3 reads CASSEAGQNTGELFF. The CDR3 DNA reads TGTGCCAGCAGTGAAGCGGGACAAAACACCGGGGAGCTGTTTTTT.

The CDR3 is CASDSVVNEQFF. The CDR3 DNA sequence: TGTGCCAGCGACTCGGTTGTCAATGAGCAGTTCTTC. V usage is TRBV6-5 and J usage is TRBJ2-1; D uncertain. Germline V gene lookup returns CDR1 MNHEY and CDR2 SVGAGI. Trimming stripped 8 bases from V and 6 bases from J, with 11 bases between. This CDR3 is 12 amino acids long.

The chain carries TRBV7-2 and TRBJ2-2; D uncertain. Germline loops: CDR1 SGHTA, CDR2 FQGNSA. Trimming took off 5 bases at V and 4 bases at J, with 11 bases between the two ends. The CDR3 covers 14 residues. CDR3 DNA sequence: TGTGCCAGCAGCCCGCGGACGGGCACCGGGGAGCTGTTTTTT. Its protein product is CASSPRTGTGELFF.

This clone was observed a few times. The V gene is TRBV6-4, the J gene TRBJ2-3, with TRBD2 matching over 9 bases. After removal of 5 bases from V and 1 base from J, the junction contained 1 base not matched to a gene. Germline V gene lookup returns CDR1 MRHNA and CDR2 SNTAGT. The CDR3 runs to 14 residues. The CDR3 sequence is CASSRTSGTDTQYF. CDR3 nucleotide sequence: TGTGCCAGCAGTCGGACTAGCGGCACAGATACGCAGTATTTT.

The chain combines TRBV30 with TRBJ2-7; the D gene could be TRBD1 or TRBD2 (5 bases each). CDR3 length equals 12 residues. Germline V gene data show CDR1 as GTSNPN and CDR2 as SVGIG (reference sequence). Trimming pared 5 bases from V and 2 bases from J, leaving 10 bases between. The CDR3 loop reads CAWAGSPYEQYF. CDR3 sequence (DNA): TGTGCCTGGGCAGGGAGTCCCTACGAGCAGTACTTC.

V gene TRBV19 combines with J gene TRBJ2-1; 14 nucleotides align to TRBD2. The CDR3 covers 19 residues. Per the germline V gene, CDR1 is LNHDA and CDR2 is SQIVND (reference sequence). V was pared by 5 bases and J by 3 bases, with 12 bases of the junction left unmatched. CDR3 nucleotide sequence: TGTGCCAGTAGTCCCCAAGATGGACTAGCGGGAGGACGCTACAATGAGCAGTTCTTC. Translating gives CASSPQDGLAGGRYNEQFF.

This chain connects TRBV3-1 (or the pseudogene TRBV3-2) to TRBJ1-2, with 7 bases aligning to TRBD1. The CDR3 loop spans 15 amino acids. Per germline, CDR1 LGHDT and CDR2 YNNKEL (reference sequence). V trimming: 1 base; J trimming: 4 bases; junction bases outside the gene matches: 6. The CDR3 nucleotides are TGTGCCAGCAGCCAAGGGAACAGGGGAGTCTATGGCTACACCTTC. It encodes CASSQGNRGVYGYTF.

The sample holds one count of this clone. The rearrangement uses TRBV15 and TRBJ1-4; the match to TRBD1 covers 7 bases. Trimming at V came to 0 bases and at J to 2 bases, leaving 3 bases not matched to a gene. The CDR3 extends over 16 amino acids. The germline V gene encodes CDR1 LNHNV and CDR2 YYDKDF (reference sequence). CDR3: CATSRDPGQTNEKLFF. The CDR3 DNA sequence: TGTGCCACCAGCAGAGATCCGGGACAGACTAATGAAAAACTGTTTTTT.

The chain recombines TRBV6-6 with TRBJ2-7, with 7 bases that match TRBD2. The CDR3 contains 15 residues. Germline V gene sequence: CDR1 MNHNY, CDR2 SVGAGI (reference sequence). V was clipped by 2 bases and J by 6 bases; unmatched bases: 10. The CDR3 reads CASSYSAGAVGEQYF. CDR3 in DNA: TGTGCCAGCAGTTACAGCGCGGGAGCGGTGGGCGAGCAGTACTTC.

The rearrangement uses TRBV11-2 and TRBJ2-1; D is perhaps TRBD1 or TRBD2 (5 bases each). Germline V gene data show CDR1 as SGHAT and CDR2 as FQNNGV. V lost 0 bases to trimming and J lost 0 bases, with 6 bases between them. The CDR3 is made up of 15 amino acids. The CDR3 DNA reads TGTGCCAGCAGCTTAGAGGGGGACTCCTACAATGAGCAGTTCTTC. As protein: CASSLEGDSYNEQFF.

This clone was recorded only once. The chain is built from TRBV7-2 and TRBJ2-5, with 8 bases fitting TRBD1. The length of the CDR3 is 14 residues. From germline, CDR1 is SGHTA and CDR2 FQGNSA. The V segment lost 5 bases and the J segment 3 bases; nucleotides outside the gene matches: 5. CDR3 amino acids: CASSHGQGKETQYF. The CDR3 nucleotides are TGTGCCAGCAGCCATGGACAGGGTAAAGAGACCCAGTACTTC.

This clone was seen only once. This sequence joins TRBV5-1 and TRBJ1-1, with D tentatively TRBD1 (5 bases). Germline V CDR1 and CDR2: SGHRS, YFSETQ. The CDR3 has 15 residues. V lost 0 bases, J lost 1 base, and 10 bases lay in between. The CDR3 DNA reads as TGCGCCAGCAGCTTGGTGGTCGGGGGGAACACTGAAGCTTTCTTT. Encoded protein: CASSLVVGGNTEAFF.

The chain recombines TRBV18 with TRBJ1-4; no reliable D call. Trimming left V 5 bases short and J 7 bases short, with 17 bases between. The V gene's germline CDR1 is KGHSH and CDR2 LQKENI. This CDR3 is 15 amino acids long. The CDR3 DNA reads TGTGCCAGCTCATCCACCGAGAGGAGTAGTGAAAAACTGTTTTTT. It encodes CASSSTERSSEKLFF.

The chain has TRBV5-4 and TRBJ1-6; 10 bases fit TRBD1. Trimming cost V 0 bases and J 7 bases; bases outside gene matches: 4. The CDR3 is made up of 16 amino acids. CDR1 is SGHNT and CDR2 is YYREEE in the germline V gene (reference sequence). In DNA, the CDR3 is TGTGCCAGCAGCTTGGCGGGACAGGGGACCAATTCACCCCTCCACTTT. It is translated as CASSLAGQGTNSPLHF. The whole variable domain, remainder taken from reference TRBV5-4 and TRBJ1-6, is ETGVTQSPTHLIKTRGQQVTLRCSSQSGHNTVSWYQQALGQGPQFIFQYYREEENGRGNFPPRFSGLQFPNYSSELNVNALELDDSALYLCASSLAGQGTNSPLHFGNGTRLTVT.

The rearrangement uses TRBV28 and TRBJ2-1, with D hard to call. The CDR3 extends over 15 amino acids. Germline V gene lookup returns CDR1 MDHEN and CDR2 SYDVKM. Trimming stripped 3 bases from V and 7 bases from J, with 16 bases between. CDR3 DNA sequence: TGTGCCAGCAGTTTCCGGTCCGGAGTGAGAAATGAGCAGTTCTTC. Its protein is CASSFRSGVRNEQFF.

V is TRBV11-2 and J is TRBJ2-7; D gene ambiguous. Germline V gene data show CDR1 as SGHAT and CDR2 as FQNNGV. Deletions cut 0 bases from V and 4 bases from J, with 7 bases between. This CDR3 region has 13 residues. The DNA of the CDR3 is TGTGCCAGCAGCTTAGATCGGCGGTACGAGCAGTACTTC. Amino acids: CASSLDRRYEQYF. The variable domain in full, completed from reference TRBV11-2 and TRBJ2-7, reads EAGVAQSPRYKIIEKRQSVAFWCNPISGHATLYWYQQILGQGPKLLIQFQNNGVVDDSQLPKDRFSAERLKGVDSTLKIQPAKLEDSAVYLCASSLDRRYEQYFGPGTRLTVT.

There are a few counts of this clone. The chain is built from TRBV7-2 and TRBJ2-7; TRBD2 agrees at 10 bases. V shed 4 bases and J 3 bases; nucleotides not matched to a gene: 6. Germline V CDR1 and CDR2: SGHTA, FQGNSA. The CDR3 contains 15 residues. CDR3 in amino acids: CASSSPSGGHYEQYF. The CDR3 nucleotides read TGTGCCAGCAGCTCACCTAGCGGGGGACACTACGAGCAGTACTTC.

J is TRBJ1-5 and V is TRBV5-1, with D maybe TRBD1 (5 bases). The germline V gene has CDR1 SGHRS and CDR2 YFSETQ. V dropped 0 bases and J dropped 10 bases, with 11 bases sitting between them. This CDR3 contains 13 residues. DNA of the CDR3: TGCGCCAGCAGCTTGGGGGGGGATCGTCCCCAGCATTTT. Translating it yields CASSLGGDRPQHF.

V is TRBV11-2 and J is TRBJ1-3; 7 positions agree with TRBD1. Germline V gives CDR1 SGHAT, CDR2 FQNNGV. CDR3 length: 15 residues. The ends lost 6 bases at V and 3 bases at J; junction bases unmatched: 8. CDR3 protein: CASRTTGDLGNTIYF. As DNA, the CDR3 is TGTGCCAGCAGGACCACAGGGGATCTTGGAAACACCATATATTTT.

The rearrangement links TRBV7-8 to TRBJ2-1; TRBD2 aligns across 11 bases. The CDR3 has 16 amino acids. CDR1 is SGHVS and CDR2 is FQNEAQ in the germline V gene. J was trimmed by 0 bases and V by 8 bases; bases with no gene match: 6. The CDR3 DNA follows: TGTGCCAGCCGACTTAGCGGGAGGGTCTCCTACAATGAGCAGTTCTTC. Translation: CASRLSGRVSYNEQFF.

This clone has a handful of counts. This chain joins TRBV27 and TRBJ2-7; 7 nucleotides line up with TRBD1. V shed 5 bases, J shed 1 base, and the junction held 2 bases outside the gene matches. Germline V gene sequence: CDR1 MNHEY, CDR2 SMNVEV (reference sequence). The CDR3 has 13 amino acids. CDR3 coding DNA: TGTGCCAGCAGTCGGGACAGATCCTACGAGCAGTACTTC. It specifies CASSRDRSYEQYF.

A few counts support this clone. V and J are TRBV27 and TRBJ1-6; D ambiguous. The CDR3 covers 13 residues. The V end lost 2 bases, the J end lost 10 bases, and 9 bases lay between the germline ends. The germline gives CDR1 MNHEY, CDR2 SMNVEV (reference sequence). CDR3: CASSLVGVSPLHF. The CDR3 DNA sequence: TGTGCCAGCAGTTTAGTAGGAGTGTCACCCCTCCACTTT.

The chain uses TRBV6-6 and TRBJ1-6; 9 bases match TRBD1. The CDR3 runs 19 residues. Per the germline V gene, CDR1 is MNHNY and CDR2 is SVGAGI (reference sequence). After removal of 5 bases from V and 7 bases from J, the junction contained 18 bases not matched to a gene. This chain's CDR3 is CASSPRGGPYRGPNSPLHF. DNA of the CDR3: TGTGCCAGCAGTCCACGCGGGGGTCCCTACAGGGGGCCGAATTCACCCCTCCACTTT.